Detailed here is one T cell receptor beta chain. The antigen is undetermined. This specimen comes from a study of T cell responses to AZD1222 COVID-19 vaccine. The data were produced by immunoSEQ multiplex PCR, yet TCRdb's version contains in-frame clones alone and is incomplete. The sample shows some 180,000 clones, 70% to 90% of them seen only once. General study findings and limits: CD4 TCRs associated with vaccination spanned spike, dominating at 160-218 and 743-854. Every sample of the repertoires postdated the peak T cell response.

V was cut by 2 bases and J by 3 bases, with 13 bases left in between. The germline V gene encodes CDR1 SEHNR and CDR2 FQNEAQ (reference sequence). The length of the CDR3 is 16 residues. The gene calls are TRBV7-9 and TRBJ1-4; D perhaps matches TRBD1 (5 bases). The receptor was derived from an adult in good health. The sample was peripheral blood, taken on day 0 of AZD1222 vaccination. The CDR3: CASSLTAGVANEKLFF. CDR3 DNA sequence: TGTGCCAGCAGCTTAACGGCGGGGGTGGCTAATGAAAAACTGTTTTTT.